This T cell receptor (beta chain) was captured by sequencing in a study of human T cells and chemical hapten exposure. Time point: patch test 3, about 24 weeks after DPC sensitization. Indicated treatment: therapeutic diphenylcyclopropenone sensitization with weekly scalp DPC. As concerns this clonotype: A junction end diverges from the germline sequence, so it may reflect a read error.

This CDR3 has 14 amino acids. TCRdb ran MiXCR on the RACE reads and lists one entry per CDR3 protein. The sample has 100,000 to 150,000 distinct CDR3 sequences; 11% are singletons. The clonotype originates from a woman aged 45 to 65 with alopecia areata. Some clones in this sample may be carry-over from other donors' samples. This sequence joins TRBV12-3 or TRBV12-4 and TRBJ1-2; D is unresolved. Source: whole blood, taken in connection with sensitization to the hapten diphenylcyclopropenone (DPC). The CDR3 region is CACSLSLGRRGYTF. CDR3 coding DNA: TGTGCCTGCAGTTTATCGTTAGGGAGACGGGGCTACACCTTC.